This is a list of T cell receptor beta chains from one sample in a study of T cells in Graves' hyperthyroidism and ophthalmopathy. TCRdb used MiXCR to reprocess the multiplex PCR reads, holding one entry per CDR3 protein. The sample holds 500,000 to 800,000 distinct CDR3 sequences, 14% seen once. The material sequenced was blood. These receptors were collected from a woman between 50 and 59 years old with Graves' ophthalmopathy. Both conserved end residues are part of each CDR3. D genes are given only for firm matches. A clone size is listed for some rows: how often the clone was seen (once, few, many), or a class if it is expanded.

clone_size	v_call	j_call	d_call	cdr3_nt	cdr3_aa
many	TRBV12-3/TRBV12-4	TRBJ2-7	-	TGTGCCAGCAGCCGAGGGGGGCAGGGAATCTACGAGCAGTACTTC	CASSRGGQGIYEQYF
many	TRBV12-3/TRBV12-4	TRBJ2-2	-	-	CASSLNRFGAGELFF
-	TRBV12-3/TRBV12-4	TRBJ1-5	-	TGTGCCAGCAGTTTTTTCGGACAGCCCCAGCATTTT	CASSFFGQPQHF
-	TRBV7-9	TRBJ2-3	-	TGTGCCAGCACCTCACCGGGGGCCCCCACAGATACGCAGTATTTT	CASTSPGAPTDTQYF
few	TRBV20-1	TRBJ2-6	TRBD1	TGCAGTGCTAGAGGACGTCAGGGGGCGAGGTCTGGGGCCAACGTCCTGACTTTC	CSARGRQGARSGANVLTF
-	TRBV6-1	TRBJ2-1	-	TGTGCCAGCAGTGAAATCGGGGAAACACCCGTAGATGAGCAGTTCTTC	CASSEIGETPVDEQFF
many	TRBV28	TRBJ1-5	TRBD1	TGTGCCAGCAGTGACAGGGGGCGGGGGAGCAATCAGCCCCAGCATTTT	CASSDRGRGSNQPQHF
many	TRBV28	TRBJ1-5	-	TGTGCCAGCCAACAGGGTGTTCAGCCCCAGCATTTT	CASQQGVQPQHF
-	TRBV11-3	TRBJ2-7	-	TGTGCCAGCAGCTCCGGGACTCGGAGCGAGCAGTACTTC	CASSSGTRSEQYF
many	TRBV7-8	TRBJ2-3	-	TGTGCCAGCAGCTCCGCCTTTTATAGCGGCACAGATACGCAGTATTTT	CASSSAFYSGTDTQYF
many	TRBV10-3	TRBJ2-3	-	TGTGCCATCAGTCTCACGGGAGCCCCCACAGATACGCAGTATTTT	CAISLTGAPTDTQYF
-	TRBV4-3	TRBJ2-5	-	TGCGCCAGCAGCCAAAGGGAACAAGAGACCCAGTACTTC	CASSQREQETQYF
few	TRBV30	TRBJ2-1	TRBD2	TGTGCCTGGAGCGACGGACTAGCGGGAGTTGAGCAGTTCTTC	CAWSDGLAGVEQFF
many	TRBV7-9	TRBJ1-1	TRBD1	TGTGCCAGCAGCTTCCCAGGCTGGGACAGGAGTATTACTGAAGCTTTCTTT	CASSFPGWDRSITEAFF
few	TRBV20-1	TRBJ2-1	-	TGCAGTGCGACAGGACTAGACTCCTACAATGAGCAGTTCTTC	CSATGLDSYNEQFF
many	TRBV28	TRBJ2-7	TRBD2	TGTGCCAGCAGTTTAGTTCGGCCAGGGACTAGCGGGAGATCCACCTACGAGCAGTACTTC	CASSLVRPGTSGRSTYEQYF
many	TRBV30	TRBJ1-2	-	TGTGCCTGGAAGTATCGGTTGAAAGGCTACACCTTC	CAWKYRLKGYTF
-	TRBV7-6	TRBJ2-7	-	TGTGCCAGCAGCTTAGTGCAGGGGAAAACCTACGAGCAGTACTTC	CASSLVQGKTYEQYF
-	TRBV28	TRBJ2-2	TRBD2	TGTGCCAGCAGTTTACTAGCGGGAGGAGGAACCGGGGAGCTGTTTTTT	CASSLLAGGGTGELFF
few	TRBV4-3	TRBJ1-2	TRBD1	TGCGCCAGCAGCCAATTACGGACAGGCGGTGGCTACACCTTC	CASSQLRTGGGYTF
few	TRBV9	TRBJ2-7	TRBD2	TGTGCCAGCAGCGCAACTAGCGGGAGCCGAGAGCAGTACTTC	CASSATSGSREQYF
-	TRBV5-6	TRBJ1-5	-	TGTGCCAGCAGCCAAGCTTATAGCAATCAGCCCCAGCATTTT	CASSQAYSNQPQHF
many	TRBV29-1	TRBJ2-3	TRBD2	TGCAGCGTGGAGACTAGCGGGAGAGGGGCAGATACGCAGTATTTT	CSVETSGRGADTQYF
few	TRBV3-1	TRBJ2-1	TRBD2	TGTGCCAGCAGCCACGCACTAGCGGGAGGGCCTTATGAGCAGTTCTTC	CASSHALAGGPYEQFF
many	TRBV3-1	TRBJ1-1	-	TGTGCCAGCAGCCAAGAACTAGGAGACACTGAAGCTTTCTTT	CASSQELGDTEAFF
-	TRBV7-3	TRBJ2-1	-	TGTGCCAGCAGCTCACCGGGGGGCGGGAGAGGATATGAGCAGTTCTTC	CASSSPGGGRGYEQFF
-	TRBV11-3	TRBJ2-1	-	TGTGCCAGCAGCTTAGATCTGGAGGGACTTCCCCGGAATGAGCAGTTCTTC	CASSLDLEGLPRNEQFF
few	TRBV20-1	TRBJ2-1	TRBD2	TGCAGTGCTCTAGCGGTTGAGCAGTTCTTC	CSALAVEQFF
-	TRBV30	TRBJ2-1	-	TGTGCCTGGACAGGGTACAATGGGCAGTTCTTC	CAWTGYNGQFF
many	TRBV7-2	TRBJ2-3	TRBD2	TGTGCCAGCAGCTTAGGAACGACTAGCGGGTTAGATACGCAGTATTTT	CASSLGTTSGLDTQYF
few	TRBV6-1	TRBJ2-1	TRBD1	TGTGCCAGCAGTCCCGCGCGGAGACAGGGGGGCAATGAGCAGTTCTTC	CASSPARRQGGNEQFF
few	TRBV3-1	TRBJ2-2	TRBD2	TGTGCCAGCAGCCTGGTCCTAGCGGCCCGGCGGAACACCGGGGAGCTGTTTTTT	CASSLVLAARRNTGELFF
few	TRBV10-3	TRBJ2-3	-	TGTGCCATCAGTGAACCTGGGCAGGGCACAGATACGCAGTATTTT	CAISEPGQGTDTQYF
few	TRBV20-1	TRBJ1-2	TRBD1	TGCAGTGCAACGACCGGGACAGGGGGCGGCTACACCTTC	CSATTGTGGGYTF
many	TRBV29-1	TRBJ2-2	TRBD2	TGCAGCGTTAGGCGGGAGGGCCTCACCGGGGAGCTGTTTTTT	CSVRREGLTGELFF
-	TRBV18	TRBJ1-2	TRBD1	TGTGCCAGCTCACCAAGTATATTAGGGGGCGCCGACTATGGCTACACCTTC	CASSPSILGGADYGYTF
many	TRBV7-8	TRBJ2-1	TRBD2	TGTGCCAGCAGCTTAGAGGCGGGAGTCTCCAATGAGCAGTTCTTC	CASSLEAGVSNEQFF
few	TRBV19	TRBJ2-1	TRBD1	TGTGCCAGTATCCCGACAGGGGGCTATGAGCAGTTCTTC	CASIPTGGYEQFF
many	TRBV6-1	TRBJ1-5	-	TGTGCCAGCAGTGAAGGACTTAACAATCAGCCCCAGCATTTT	CASSEGLNNQPQHF
-	TRBV5-4	TRBJ1-1	TRBD1	TGTGCCAGCAGCTTGAGTCAGGGGGCACGGACTGAAGCTTTCTTT	CASSLSQGARTEAFF
-	TRBV19	TRBJ1-6	-	TGTGCCAGTAGCAATCACCGGGACGGGAGCTCCTATAATTCACCCCTCCACTTT	CASSNHRDGSSYNSPLHF
many	TRBV7-9	TRBJ2-5	TRBD2	TGTGCCAGCAGCTTTCCTACCGGGACTAGCGGACAAGAGACCCAGTACTTC	CASSFPTGTSGQETQYF
-	TRBV6-5	TRBJ1-1	-	TGTGCCAGCAGATATACCATGAACACTGAAGCTTTCTTT	CASRYTMNTEAFF
many	TRBV3-1	TRBJ1-2	-	TGTGCCAGCAGCCATGGGCTGTTCGATAACTATGGCTACACCTTC	CASSHGLFDNYGYTF
many	TRBV30	TRBJ1-2	-	TGTGCCTGGATTCGGACAGCCTATGGCTACACCTTC	CAWIRTAYGYTF
few	TRBV3-1	TRBJ2-5	TRBD1	TGTGCCAGCAGCCAGGGGGACACAATCTGGACAGGGGGGTACCAAGAGACCCAGTACTTC	CASSQGDTIWTGGYQETQYF